This T cell receptor beta chain was found in a study of blood T cell repertoires in COVID-19. Across the whole study: Acute and convalescent COVID-19 samples came from the United States, Italy and Spain. PBMCs, B-cell-depleted T cells, or T cells were the source of the cDNA or gDNA that made up the material.

Produced via immunoSEQ multiplex PCR; TCRdb's table is partial and in-frame only. The top ten clones hold 0.95% to 1.5% of a sample with roughly 200,000 clones, 65% to 85% of them seen once. This CDR3 has 15 amino acids. V was clipped by 7 bases and J by 6 bases; unmatched bases: 8. Germline V gives CDR1 SGHTA, CDR2 FQGNSA. The gene calls are TRBV7-2 and TRBJ2-4, with 11 bases that match TRBD2. Sequencing input: peripheral blood. The source of this sequence is a woman under 40 with COVID-19, enrolled during active disease. The CDR3 DNA reads as TGTGCCAGCACGCTTTCCCTAGCGGGGGGAAACATTCAGTACTTC. It codes for CASTLSLAGGNIQYF.